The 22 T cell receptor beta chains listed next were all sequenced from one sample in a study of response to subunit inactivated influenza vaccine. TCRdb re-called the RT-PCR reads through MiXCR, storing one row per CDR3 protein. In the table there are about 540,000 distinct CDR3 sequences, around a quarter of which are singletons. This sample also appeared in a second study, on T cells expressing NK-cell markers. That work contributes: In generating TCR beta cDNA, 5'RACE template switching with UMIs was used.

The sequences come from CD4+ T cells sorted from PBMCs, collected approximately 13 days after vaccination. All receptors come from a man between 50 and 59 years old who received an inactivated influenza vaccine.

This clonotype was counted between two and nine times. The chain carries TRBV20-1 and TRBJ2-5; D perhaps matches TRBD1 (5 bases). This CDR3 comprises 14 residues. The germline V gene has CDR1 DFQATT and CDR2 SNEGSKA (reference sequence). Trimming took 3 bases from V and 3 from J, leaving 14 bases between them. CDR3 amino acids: CSASPQGREETQYF. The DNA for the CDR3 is TGCAGTGCTAGCCCCCAGGGAAGGGAAGAGACCCAGTACTTC.

CDR3 region: CASSVLAERTDTQYF. In nucleotides, the CDR3 is TGTGCCAGCAGTGTTTTGGCGGAGCGTACAGATACGCAGTATTTT. The chain combines TRBV2 with TRBJ2-3; no clear D gene. Germline values: CDR1 SNHLY, CDR2 FYNNEI. V lost 4 bases and J lost 3, with 14 bases in between. The CDR3 totals 15 residues.

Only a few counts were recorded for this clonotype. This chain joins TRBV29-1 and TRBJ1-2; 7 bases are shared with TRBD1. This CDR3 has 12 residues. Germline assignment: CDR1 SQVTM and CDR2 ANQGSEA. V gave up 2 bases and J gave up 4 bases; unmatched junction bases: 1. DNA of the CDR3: TGCAGCGTTGAAAACAGGGGCTATGGCTACACCTTC. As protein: CSVENRGYGYTF.

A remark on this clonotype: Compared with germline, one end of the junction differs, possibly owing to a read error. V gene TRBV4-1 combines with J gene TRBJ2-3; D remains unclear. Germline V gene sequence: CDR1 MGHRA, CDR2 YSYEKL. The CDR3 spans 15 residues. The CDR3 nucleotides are TGCGTCAGCAGCCAACTGCCCTATGGAGCAGATACGCAGTATTTT. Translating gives CVSSQLPYGADTQYF.

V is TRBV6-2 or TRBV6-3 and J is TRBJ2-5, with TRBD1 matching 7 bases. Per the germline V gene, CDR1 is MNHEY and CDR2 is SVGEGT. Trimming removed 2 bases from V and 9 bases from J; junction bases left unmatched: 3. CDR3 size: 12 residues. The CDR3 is CASSYPQGSQYF. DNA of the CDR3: TGTGCCAGCAGTTACCCACAGGGGTCCCAGTACTTC.

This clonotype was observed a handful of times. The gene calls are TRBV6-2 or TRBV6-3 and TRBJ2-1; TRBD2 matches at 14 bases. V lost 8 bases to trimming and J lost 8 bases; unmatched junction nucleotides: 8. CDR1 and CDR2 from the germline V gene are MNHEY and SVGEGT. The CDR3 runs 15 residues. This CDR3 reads CASGVGTSGSDEQFF. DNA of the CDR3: TGTGCCAGCGGGGTTGGGACTAGCGGGAGCGATGAGCAGTTCTTC.

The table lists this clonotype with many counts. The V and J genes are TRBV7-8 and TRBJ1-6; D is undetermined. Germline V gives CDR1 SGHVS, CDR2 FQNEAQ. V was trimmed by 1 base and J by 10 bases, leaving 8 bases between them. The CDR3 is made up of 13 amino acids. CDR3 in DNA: TGTGCCAGCAGCTTAGTCTCCAACTCACCCCTCCACTTT. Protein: CASSLVSNSPLHF.

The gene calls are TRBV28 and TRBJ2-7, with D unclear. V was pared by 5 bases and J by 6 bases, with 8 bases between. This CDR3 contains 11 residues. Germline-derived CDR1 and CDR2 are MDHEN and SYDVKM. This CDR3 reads CASSQYFEQYF. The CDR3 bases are TGTGCCAGCAGTCAATACTTCGAGCAGTACTTC. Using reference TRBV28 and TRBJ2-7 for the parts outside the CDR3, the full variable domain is DVKVTQSSRYLVKRTGEKVFLECVQDMDHENMFWYRQDPGLGLRLIYFSYDVKMKEKGDIPEGYSVSREKKERFSLILESASTNQTSMYLCASSQYFEQYFGPGTRLTVT.

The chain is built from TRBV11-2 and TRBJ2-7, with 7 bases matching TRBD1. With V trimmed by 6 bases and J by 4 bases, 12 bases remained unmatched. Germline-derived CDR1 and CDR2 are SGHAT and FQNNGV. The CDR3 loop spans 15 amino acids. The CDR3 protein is CASSITGTVSYEQYF. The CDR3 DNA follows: TGTGCCAGCAGTATCACCGGGACAGTCTCGTACGAGCAGTACTTC.

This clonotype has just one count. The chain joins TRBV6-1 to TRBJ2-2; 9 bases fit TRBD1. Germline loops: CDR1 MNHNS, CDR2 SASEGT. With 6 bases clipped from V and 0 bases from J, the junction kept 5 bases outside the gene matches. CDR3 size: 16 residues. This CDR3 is CASSLQGATNTGELFF. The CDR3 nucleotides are TGTGCCAGCAGCCTACAGGGGGCCACGAACACCGGGGAGCTGTTTTTT.

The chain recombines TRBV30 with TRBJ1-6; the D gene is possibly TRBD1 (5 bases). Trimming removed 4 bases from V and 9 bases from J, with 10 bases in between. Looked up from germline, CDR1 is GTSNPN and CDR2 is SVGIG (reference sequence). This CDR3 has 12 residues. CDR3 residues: CAWTQGRSPLHF. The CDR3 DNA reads TGTGCCTGGACCCAGGGTCGTTCACCCCTCCACTTT.

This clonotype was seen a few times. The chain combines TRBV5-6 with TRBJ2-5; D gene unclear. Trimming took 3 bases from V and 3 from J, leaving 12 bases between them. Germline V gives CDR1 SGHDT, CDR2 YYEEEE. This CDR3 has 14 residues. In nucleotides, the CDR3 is TGTGCCAGCAGCTCCGACTTGGGTAAAGAGACCCAGTACTTC. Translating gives CASSSDLGKETQYF.

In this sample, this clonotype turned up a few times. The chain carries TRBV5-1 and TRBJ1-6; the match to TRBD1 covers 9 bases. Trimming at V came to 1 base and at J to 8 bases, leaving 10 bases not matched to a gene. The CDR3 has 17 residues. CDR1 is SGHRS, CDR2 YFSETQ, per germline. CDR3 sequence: CASSLRPTGGSHSPLHF. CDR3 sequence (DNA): TGCGCCAGCAGCTTGAGACCGACAGGGGGAAGTCATTCACCCCTCCACTTT.

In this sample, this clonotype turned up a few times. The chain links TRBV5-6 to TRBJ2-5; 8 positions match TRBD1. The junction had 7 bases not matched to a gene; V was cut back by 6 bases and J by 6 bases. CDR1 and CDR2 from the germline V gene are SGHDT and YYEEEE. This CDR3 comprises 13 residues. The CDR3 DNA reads TGTGCCAGCATCGCAGGGGGCGGGAAGACCCAGTACTTC. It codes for CASIAGGGKTQYF.

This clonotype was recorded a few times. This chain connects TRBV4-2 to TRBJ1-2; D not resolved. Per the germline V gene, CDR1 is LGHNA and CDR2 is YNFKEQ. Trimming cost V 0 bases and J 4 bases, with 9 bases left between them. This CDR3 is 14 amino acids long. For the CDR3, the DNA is TGTGCCAGCAGCCAAGATGCGGGCGCCTATGGCTACACCTTC. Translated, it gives CASSQDAGAYGYTF.

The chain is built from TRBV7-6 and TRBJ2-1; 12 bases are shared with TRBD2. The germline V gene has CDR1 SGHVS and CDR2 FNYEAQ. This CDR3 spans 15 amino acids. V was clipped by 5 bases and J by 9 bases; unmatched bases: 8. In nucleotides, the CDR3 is TGTGCCAGCAGCATCTCTAGCGGGAGGGATTTTGAGCAGTTCTTC. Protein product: CASSISSGRDFEQFF.

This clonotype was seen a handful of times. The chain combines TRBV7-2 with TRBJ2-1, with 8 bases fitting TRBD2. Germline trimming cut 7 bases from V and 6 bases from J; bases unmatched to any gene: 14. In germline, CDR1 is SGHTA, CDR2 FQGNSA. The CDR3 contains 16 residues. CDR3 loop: CASTDYGSGRINEQFF. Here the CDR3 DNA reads TGTGCCAGCACCGACTACGGGAGCGGGAGAATCAATGAGCAGTTCTTC.

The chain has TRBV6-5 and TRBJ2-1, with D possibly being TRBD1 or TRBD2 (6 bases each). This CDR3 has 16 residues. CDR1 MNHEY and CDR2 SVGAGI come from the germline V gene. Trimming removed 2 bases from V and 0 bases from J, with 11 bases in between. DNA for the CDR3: TGTGCCAGCAGTTACGGGGGGCATAACTCCTACAATGAGCAGTTCTTC. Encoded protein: CASSYGGHNSYNEQFF.

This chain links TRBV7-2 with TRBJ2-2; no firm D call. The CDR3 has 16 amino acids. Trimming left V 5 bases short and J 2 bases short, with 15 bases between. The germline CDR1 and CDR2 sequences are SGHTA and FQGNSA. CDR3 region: CASSPRVARNTGELFF. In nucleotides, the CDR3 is TGTGCCAGCAGCCCTAGGGTAGCTAGAAACACCGGGGAGCTGTTTTTT.

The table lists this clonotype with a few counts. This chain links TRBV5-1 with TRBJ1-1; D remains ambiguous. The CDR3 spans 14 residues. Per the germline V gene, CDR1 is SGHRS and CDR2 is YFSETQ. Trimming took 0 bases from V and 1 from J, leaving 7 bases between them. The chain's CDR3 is CASSLASQNTEAFF. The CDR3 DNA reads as TGCGCCAGCAGCTTGGCCTCGCAGAACACTGAAGCTTTCTTT.

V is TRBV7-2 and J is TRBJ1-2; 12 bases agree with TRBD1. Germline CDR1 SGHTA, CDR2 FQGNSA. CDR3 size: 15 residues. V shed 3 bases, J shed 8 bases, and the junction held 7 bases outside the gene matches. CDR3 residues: CASSFRGDRGRGYTF. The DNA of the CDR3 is TGTGCCAGCAGCTTTAGGGGGGACAGGGGGCGAGGCTACACCTTC.

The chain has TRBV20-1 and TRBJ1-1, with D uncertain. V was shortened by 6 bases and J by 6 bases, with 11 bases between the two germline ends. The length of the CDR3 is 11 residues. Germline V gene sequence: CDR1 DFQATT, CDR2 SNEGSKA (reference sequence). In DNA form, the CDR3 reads TGCAGTGCCCGACTTCCACCTGAAGCTTTCTTT. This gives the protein CSARLPPEAFF.